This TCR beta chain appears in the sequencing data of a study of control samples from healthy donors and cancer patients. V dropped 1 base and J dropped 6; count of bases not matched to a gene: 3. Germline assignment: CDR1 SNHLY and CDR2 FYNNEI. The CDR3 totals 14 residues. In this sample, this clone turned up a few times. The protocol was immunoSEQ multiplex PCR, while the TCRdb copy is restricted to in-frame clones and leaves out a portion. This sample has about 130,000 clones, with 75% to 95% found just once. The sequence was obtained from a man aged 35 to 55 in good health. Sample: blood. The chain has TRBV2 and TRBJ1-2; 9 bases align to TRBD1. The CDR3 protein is CASSEEGQGHGYTF. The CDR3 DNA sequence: TGTGCCAGCAGTGAAGAGGGACAGGGTCATGGCTACACCTTC.